The 22 T cell receptor beta chains below were found in one sample sequenced in a study of T-cell memory formation after mild COVID-19. MiXCR was run by TCRdb on the 5' RACE reads, yielding one entry per CDR3 protein. The sample lists 250,000 to 300,000 distinct CDR3 sequences; approximately 8.4% were seen once. The sequenced sample was PBMCs or a T cell subset sorted from them (not recorded which). The receptors come from a man younger than 35 who had mild COVID-19 (a few samples of this study predate the infection). Cell type and time point are not known.

There are a few counts of this clonotype. The chain combines TRBV6-2 or TRBV6-3 with TRBJ2-5; D uncertain. Germline CDR1 and CDR2: MNHEY and SVGEGT. There are 13 residues in the CDR3. V lost 2 bases and J 1 base, leaving 5 bases between the germline ends. The CDR3 reads CASSYRSQETQYF. In nucleotides, the CDR3 is TGTGCCAGCAGTTACAGGTCCCAAGAGACCCAGTACTTC.

The chain couples TRBV12-3 or TRBV12-4 to TRBJ1-5; 7 positions match TRBD1. This CDR3 comprises 14 residues. The trim removed 7 bases at V and 4 bases at J, leaving 7 bases unmatched. The CDR3 region has the DNA TGTGCCAGCAAAGGGACAGAAAGTAATCAGCCCCAGCATTTT. This translates into CASKGTESNQPQHF.

The chain has TRBV20-1 and TRBJ1-2; D possibly corresponds to TRBD1 (5 bases). Looked up from germline, CDR1 is DFQATT and CDR2 is SNEGSKA (reference sequence). Trimming cost V 3 bases and J 4 bases, with 18 bases left between them. The length of the CDR3 is 15 residues. In DNA, the CDR3 is TGCAGTGCTAGGTTGACAGCCAGACCCCCCTATGGCTACACCTTC. It codes for CSARLTARPPYGYTF.

This clonotype was seen a few times. The chain uses TRBV7-6 and TRBJ2-2, with TRBD2 matching over 7 bases. Germline-derived CDR1 and CDR2 are SGHVS and FNYEAQ. The CDR3 is 16 residues long. V was pared by 8 bases and J by 6 bases, with 15 bases of the junction left unmatched. The CDR3 sequence is CASVAMRSGVSGELFF. The CDR3 nucleotides are TGTGCCAGCGTCGCAATGCGGAGCGGGGTATCCGGGGAGCTGTTTTTT.

This clonotype was counted between two and nine times. The genes are TRBV20-1 and TRBJ2-7, with TRBD2 as a possible D gene (5 bases). V was shortened by 4 bases and J by 2 bases, with 9 bases between the two germline ends. CDR3 size: 12 residues. Germline CDR1 reads DFQATT; CDR2 reads SNEGSKA (reference sequence). This CDR3 is CSAKSGPYEQYV. CDR3 in DNA: TGCAGTGCTAAGAGCGGACCCTACGAGCAGTACGTC.

This chain joins TRBV27 and TRBJ1-2; D perhaps matches TRBD1 (6 bases). This CDR3 has 14 amino acids. Trimming cost V 8 bases and J 7 bases, with 20 bases left between them. Per germline, CDR1 MNHEY and CDR2 SMNVEV (reference sequence). CDR3 region: CASRYGGRLGGYTF. DNA of the CDR3: TGTGCCAGCCGGTACGGGGGGCGGCTTGGTGGCTACACCTTC.

This clonotype was counted ten times or more. V usage is TRBV29-1 and J usage is TRBJ2-7, with no clear D. The CDR3 covers 11 residues. The V end was cut by 4 bases, the J end by 12 bases, with 16 bases between. Germline V CDR1 and CDR2: SQVTM, ANQGSEA. The CDR3 nucleotides are TGCAGCGTTGTGATCCGGGCCGCCCTGTACGTC. Its translation is CSVVIRAALYV.

The chain links TRBV5-1 to TRBJ2-3, with D unresolved. Trimming stripped 0 bases from V and 0 bases from J, with 5 bases between. The germline V gene encodes CDR1 SGHRS and CDR2 YFSETQ. The CDR3 is 14 residues long. CDR3 nucleotides: TGCGCCAGCAGCTTGGAGACCAGCACAGATACGCAGTATTTT. It translates to CASSLETSTDTQYF.

This clonotype came up a few times. The chain links TRBV29-1 to TRBJ2-3, with 14 bases identical to TRBD2. V lost 3 bases and J lost 4; bases outside the gene matches: 3. The CDR3 consists of 15 residues. CDR1 SQVTM and CDR2 ANQGSEA come from the germline V gene. CDR3 sequence: CSVETSGGESDTQYF. CDR3 DNA: TGCAGCGTTGAGACTAGCGGGGGGGAGTCAGATACGCAGTATTTT.

This clonotype was detected ten times or more. The V call is TRBV5-1, the J call TRBJ2-1; D is ambiguous. Germline-derived CDR1 and CDR2 are SGHRS and YFSETQ. CDR3 length equals 14 residues. Trimming left V 2 bases short and J 6 bases short, with 12 bases between. CDR3 sequence: CASSFRTSGNEQFF. CDR3 sequence (DNA): TGCGCCAGCAGCTTTCGGACCTCTGGCAATGAGCAGTTCTTC.

This clonotype occurred many times. V is TRBV7-2 and J is TRBJ2-3; a weak D match, TRBD2 (5 bases). This CDR3 is built from 15 residues. Germline lookup yields CDR1 SGHTA and CDR2 FQGNSA. Between the trimmed V and J ends, which lost 3 bases and 4 bases, there was a span of 14 bases. CDR3 protein: CASSLGSLSADTQYF. CDR3 coding DNA: TGTGCCAGCAGCTTGGGGAGCTTGTCCGCAGATACGCAGTATTTT.

The V gene is TRBV5-1, the J gene TRBJ2-7; TRBD2 matches 10 bases. V gave up 1 base and J gave up 5 bases; unmatched junction bases: 6. CDR3 length: 15 residues. Germline V lookup: CDR1 SGHRS, CDR2 YFSETQ. CDR3 loop: CASSLTRLAGHEQYF. CDR3 nucleotides: TGCGCCAGCAGCTTGACAAGACTAGCGGGCCACGAGCAGTACTTC.

The CDR3 spells CASSPPMSAQSYGYTF. Here the CDR3 DNA reads TGTGCCAGCTCACCACCGATGTCGGCACAAAGCTATGGCTACACCTTC. The V gene is TRBV18, the J gene TRBJ1-2; D is ambiguous. This CDR3 contains 16 residues. The germline V gene encodes CDR1 KGHSH and CDR2 LQKENI. Trimming shortened V by 0 bases and J by 4 bases, and 15 bases separated the two germline ends.

The chain combines TRBV28 with TRBJ2-5; D gene uncertain. Germline CDR1 reads MDHEN; CDR2 reads SYDVKM. The CDR3 runs 14 residues. V lost 6 bases, J lost 4 bases, and 15 bases lay in between. The CDR3 DNA reads as TGTGCCAGCAGAATGATGGGGTCGGGAGAGACCCAGTACTTC. It specifies CASRMMGSGETQYF.

This clonotype occurred a few times. The rearrangement links TRBV7-6 to TRBJ1-1; 7 bases agree with TRBD1. V was clipped by 5 bases and J by 4 bases; unmatched bases: 13. The CDR3 is 16 amino acids. Germline-derived CDR1 and CDR2 are SGHVS and FNYEAQ. The CDR3 region has the DNA TGTGCCAGCAGCCCTAGACAGGGTAGGAGTGTCACTGAAGCTTTCTTT. This sequence encodes CASSPRQGRSVTEAFF.

This rearrangement joins TRBV7-2 to TRBJ2-5, with D perhaps TRBD1 (6 bases). The ends were cut back, 10 bases at V and 0 bases at J, with 12 bases in the middle. The germline gives CDR1 SGHTA, CDR2 FQGNSA. The CDR3 totals 13 residues. The CDR3 loop reads CAIRDRYQETQYF. For the CDR3, the DNA is TGTGCCATCCGTGACAGGTACCAAGAGACCCAGTACTTC.

The sample holds a few counts of this clonotype. The chain employs TRBV5-6 and TRBJ2-5; D perhaps matches TRBD2 (5 bases). The CDR3 has 17 residues. CDR1 is SGHDT, CDR2 YYEEEE, per germline. V was shortened by 4 bases and J by 5 bases, with 24 bases between the two germline ends. CDR3 bases: TGTGCCAGCAGCCCGAACTACGGACTCCCCTTATCGGAGACCCAGTACTTC. Encoded protein: CASSPNYGLPLSETQYF.

This clonotype was observed at least ten times. The rearrangement links TRBV7-2 to TRBJ2-3; 8 bases match TRBD2. CDR3 length: 14 amino acids. Germline CDR1 is SGHTA and CDR2 is FQGNSA. V dropped 5 bases and J dropped 6; count of bases not matched to a gene: 7. This CDR3 reads CASSPGGPGDTQYF. In DNA, the CDR3 is TGTGCCAGCAGCCCGGGGGGGCCAGGGGATACGCAGTATTTT.

In this sample, this clonotype turned up a few times. The rearrangement joins TRBV4-1 to TRBJ1-6; tentative D call: TRBD1 (6 bases). The CDR3 covers 14 residues. Deletions cut 5 bases from V and 11 bases from J, with 16 bases between. Germline V gives CDR1 MGHRA, CDR2 YSYEKL. As DNA, the CDR3 is TGCGCCAGCAGCGACGGCAGGGGCAGGCCACCCCTCCACTTT. It codes for CASSDGRGRPPLHF.

The rearrangement joins TRBV20-1 to TRBJ1-1; tentatively, D is TRBD1 (6 bases). V was shortened by 3 bases and J by 1 base, with 15 bases between the two germline ends. CDR1 is DFQATT, CDR2 SNEGSKA, per germline (reference sequence). CDR3 size: 15 residues. CDR3 in amino acids: CSASLPRGKNTEAFF. The CDR3, as DNA: TGCAGTGCTAGTTTACCCAGGGGCAAGAACACTGAAGCTTTCTTT.

This clonotype was seen only a few times. The V call is TRBV19, the J call TRBJ2-7; 10 bases agree with TRBD1. The V segment lost 5 bases and the J segment 2 bases; nucleotides outside the gene matches: 3. CDR1 and CDR2 (germline): LNHDA, SQIVND (reference sequence). This CDR3 comprises 14 residues. CDR3 residues: CASSVDRGPYEQYF. CDR3 DNA sequence: TGTGCCAGTAGTGTTGACAGGGGGCCCTACGAGCAGTACTTC.

This chain uses TRBV14 with TRBJ1-6; D unresolved. V shed 4 bases and J shed 9 bases, with 10 bases lying between them. The CDR3 totals 13 residues. In germline, CDR1 is SGHDN, CDR2 FVKESK. The DNA of the CDR3 is TGTGCCAGCAGCCCTCAGGAAATTTCACCCCTCCACTTT. Translation gives CASSPQEISPLHF.